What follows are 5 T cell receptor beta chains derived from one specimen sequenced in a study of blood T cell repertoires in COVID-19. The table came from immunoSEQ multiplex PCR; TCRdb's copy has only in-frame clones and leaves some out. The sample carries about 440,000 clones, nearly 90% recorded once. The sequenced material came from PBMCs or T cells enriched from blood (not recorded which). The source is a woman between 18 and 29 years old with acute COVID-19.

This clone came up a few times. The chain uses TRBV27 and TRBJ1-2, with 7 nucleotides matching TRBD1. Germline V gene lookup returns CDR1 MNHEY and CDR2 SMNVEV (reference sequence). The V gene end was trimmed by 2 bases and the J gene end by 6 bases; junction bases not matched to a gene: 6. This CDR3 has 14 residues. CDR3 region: CASSLRNRGDGYTF. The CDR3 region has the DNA TGTGCCAGCAGTTTACGGAACAGGGGAGATGGCTACACCTTC.

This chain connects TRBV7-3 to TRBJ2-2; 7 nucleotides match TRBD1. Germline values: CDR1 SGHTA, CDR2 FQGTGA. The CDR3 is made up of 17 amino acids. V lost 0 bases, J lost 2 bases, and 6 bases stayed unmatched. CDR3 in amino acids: CASSLTARGFNTGELFF. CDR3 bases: TGTGCCAGCAGCTTAACCGCCAGGGGGTTTAACACCGGGGAGCTGTTTTTT.

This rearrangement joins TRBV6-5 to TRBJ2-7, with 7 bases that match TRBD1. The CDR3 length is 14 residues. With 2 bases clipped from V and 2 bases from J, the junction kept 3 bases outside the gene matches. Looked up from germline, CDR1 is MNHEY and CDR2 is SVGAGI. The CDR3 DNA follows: TGTGCCAGCAGTTACGGGCAGGGGGCCTACGAGCAGTACTTC. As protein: CASSYGQGAYEQYF.

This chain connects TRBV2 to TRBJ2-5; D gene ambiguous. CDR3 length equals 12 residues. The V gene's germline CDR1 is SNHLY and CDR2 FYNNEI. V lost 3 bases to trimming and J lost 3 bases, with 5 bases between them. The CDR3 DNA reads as TGTGCCAGCAGTGACCTTAAAGAGACCCAGTACTTC. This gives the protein CASSDLKETQYF.

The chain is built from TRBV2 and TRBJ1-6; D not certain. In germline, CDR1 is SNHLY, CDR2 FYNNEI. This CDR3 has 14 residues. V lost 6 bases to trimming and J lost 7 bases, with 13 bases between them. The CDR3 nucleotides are TGTGCCAGCAGGGTAACCCGAGAAAATTCACCCCTCCACTTT. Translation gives CASRVTRENSPLHF. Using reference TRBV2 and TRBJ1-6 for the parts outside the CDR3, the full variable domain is EPEVTQTPSHQVTQMGQEVILRCVPISNHLYFYWYRQILGQKVEFLVSFYNNEISEKSEIFDDQFSVERPDGSNFTLKIRSTKLEDSAMYFCASRVTRENSPLHFGNGTRLTVT.